This TCR beta chain emerged from a study of blood T cell repertoires in COVID-19. Study at large: From T cells, B-cell-depleted T cells, or PBMCs came the material, which was cDNA or gDNA.

This clone was counted only a few times. The repertoire was sequenced with immunoSEQ multiplex PCR; TCRdb's copy has only in-frame clones and lacks some. Here the sample spans approximately 350,000 clones, around four fifths being singletons. V dropped 2 bases and J dropped 12 bases, with 14 bases sitting between them. In germline, CDR1 is MGHRA, CDR2 YSYEKL. This CDR3 comprises 14 residues. The TCR was taken from a man aged 25 to 45 with active or convalescent COVID-19. The chain carries TRBV4-1 and TRBJ1-6; D is undetermined. Sequencing was performed on peripheral blood. CDR3 sequence reads: CASSQQEAHLPLHF. Written as DNA, the CDR3 is TGCGCCAGCAGCCAACAGGAGGCCCATTTACCCCTCCACTTT.